This entry concerns a single TCR beta chain. This record comes from a study of blood T cell repertoires in COVID-19. The CDR3 spans 15 residues. Between the trimmed V and J ends, which lost 3 bases and 5 bases, there was a span of 14 bases. CDR1 is MNHEY, CDR2 SVGAGI, per germline. This table comes from immunoSEQ multiplex PCR, and its TCRdb copy is limited to in-frame clones, with some not included. This repertoire shows approximately 230,000 clones, roughly 90% found once; its top ten account for 2% to 2.5%. The sequenced sample consisted of peripheral blood. The chain carries TRBV6-5 and TRBJ1-5, with D perhaps matching TRBD1 (6 bases). This receptor was obtained from a woman in her thirties or forties who had recovered from COVID-19. The CDR3 protein is CASSYTRGADQPQHF. The CDR3, as DNA: TGTGCCAGCAGTTATACCCGGGGGGCCGATCAGCCCCAGCATTTT.